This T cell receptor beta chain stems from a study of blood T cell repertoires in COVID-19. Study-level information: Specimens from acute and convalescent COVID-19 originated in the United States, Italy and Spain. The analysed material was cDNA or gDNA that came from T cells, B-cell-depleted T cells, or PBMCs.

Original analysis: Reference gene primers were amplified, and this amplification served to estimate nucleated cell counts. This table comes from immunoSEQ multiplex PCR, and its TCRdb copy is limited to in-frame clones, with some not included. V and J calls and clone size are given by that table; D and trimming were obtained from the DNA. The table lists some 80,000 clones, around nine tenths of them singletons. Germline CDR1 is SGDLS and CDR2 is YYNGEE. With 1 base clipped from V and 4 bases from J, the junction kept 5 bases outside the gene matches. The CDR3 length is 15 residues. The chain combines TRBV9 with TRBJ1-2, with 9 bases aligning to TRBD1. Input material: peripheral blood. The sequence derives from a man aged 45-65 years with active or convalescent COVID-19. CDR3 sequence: CASSVRTGGPYGYTF. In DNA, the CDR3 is TGTGCCAGCAGCGTAAGAACAGGGGGCCCCTATGGCTACACCTTC.